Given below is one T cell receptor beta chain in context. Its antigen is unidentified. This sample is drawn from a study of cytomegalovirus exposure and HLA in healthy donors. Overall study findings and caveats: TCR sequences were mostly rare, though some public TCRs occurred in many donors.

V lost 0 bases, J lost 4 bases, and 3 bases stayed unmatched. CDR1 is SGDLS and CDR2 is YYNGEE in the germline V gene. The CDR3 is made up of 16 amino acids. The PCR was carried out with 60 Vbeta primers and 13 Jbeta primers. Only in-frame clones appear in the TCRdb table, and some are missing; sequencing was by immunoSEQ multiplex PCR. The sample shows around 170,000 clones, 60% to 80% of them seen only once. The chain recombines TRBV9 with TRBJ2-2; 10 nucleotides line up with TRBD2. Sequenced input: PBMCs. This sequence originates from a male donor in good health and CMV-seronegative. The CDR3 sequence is CASSVGWTSGTGELFF. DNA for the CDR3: TGTGCCAGCAGCGTAGGATGGACTAGCGGCACCGGGGAGCTGTTTTTT.